This T cell receptor (beta chain) was documented in a study of cytomegalovirus exposure and HLA in healthy donors. Germline CDR1 is SGHRS and CDR2 is YFSETQ. Losses at the gene ends were 4 bases for V and 0 bases for J; bases not matched to a gene: 9. The CDR3 sequence is 17 residues long. The table came from immunoSEQ multiplex PCR; TCRdb's copy has only in-frame clones and leaves some out. The sample contains approximately 65,000 clones, 96% of which appear only once. The sequence came from a woman aged 18-30 years in good health and CMV-seropositive. V gene TRBV5-1 combines with J gene TRBJ2-7; 11 nucleotides match TRBD1. The sample was PBMCs. The DNA of the CDR3 is TGCGCCAGCAGCAGGGACAGGGGGAGTTCGAGCTCCTACGAGCAGTACTTC. Translated: CASSRDRGSSSSYEQYF.